The present TCR beta chain was sequenced within a study of monozygotic twins with cystic fibrosis. Whole-study findings and limits: Age, concordance and disease severity did not associate with shared CDR3 numbers.

CDR3 length: 11 amino acids. Germline CDR1 is DFQATT and CDR2 is SNEGSKA (reference sequence). Trimming removed 4 bases from V and 4 bases from J, with 5 bases in between. Produced via immunoSEQ multiplex PCR; TCRdb's table is partial and in-frame only. The sample contains 30,000 to 45,000 clones, approximately 87% of which appear only once. For this clone: Its antigen is still unknown.

This receptor was identified in a girl aged 2 to 10 with cystic fibrosis. The source material was blood. The chain combines TRBV20-1 with TRBJ2-1; no definite D call. The CDR3 nucleotides are TGCAGTGCTACCCAGTACAATGAGCAGTTCTTC. Amino acid sequence: CSATQYNEQFF.